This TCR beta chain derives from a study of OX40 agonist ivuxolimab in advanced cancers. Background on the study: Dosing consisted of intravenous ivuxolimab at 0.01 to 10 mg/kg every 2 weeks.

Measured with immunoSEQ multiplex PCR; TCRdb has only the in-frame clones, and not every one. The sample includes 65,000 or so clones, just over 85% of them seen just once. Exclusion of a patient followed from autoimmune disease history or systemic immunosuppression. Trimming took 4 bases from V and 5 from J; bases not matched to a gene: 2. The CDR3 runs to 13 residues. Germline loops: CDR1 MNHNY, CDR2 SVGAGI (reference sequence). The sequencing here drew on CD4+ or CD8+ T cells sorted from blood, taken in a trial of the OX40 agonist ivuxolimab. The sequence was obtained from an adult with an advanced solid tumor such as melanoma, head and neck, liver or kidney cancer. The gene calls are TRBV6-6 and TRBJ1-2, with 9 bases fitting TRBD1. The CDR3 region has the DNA TGTGCCAGCAGTTCCGACAGGGGGTATGGCTACACCTTC. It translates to CASSSDRGYGYTF.